This T cell receptor beta chain was obtained from a study of blood T cell repertoires in COVID-19. Study-wide context: The study drew acute and convalescent COVID-19 samples from the United States, Italy and Spain. Nucleic acid was either cDNA or gDNA, and it came from T cells, B-cell-depleted T cells, or PBMCs.

The protocol was immunoSEQ multiplex PCR, while the TCRdb copy is restricted to in-frame clones and leaves out a portion. The sample records roughly 330,000 clones, around 83% being singletons. V trimming: 0 bases; J trimming: 4 bases; junction bases outside the gene matches: 4. Germline CDR1 is SGHRS and CDR2 is YFSETQ. This CDR3 is 16 amino acids long. Sequenced material: peripheral blood. The chain employs TRBV5-1 and TRBJ2-2; 9 bases fit TRBD1. The receptor was isolated from a woman aged 45 to 65 with acute or convalescent COVID-19. The CDR3 loop is CASSLGQGVPTGELFF. CDR3 nucleotides: TGCGCCAGCAGCTTGGGACAGGGGGTACCCACCGGGGAGCTGTTTTTT.